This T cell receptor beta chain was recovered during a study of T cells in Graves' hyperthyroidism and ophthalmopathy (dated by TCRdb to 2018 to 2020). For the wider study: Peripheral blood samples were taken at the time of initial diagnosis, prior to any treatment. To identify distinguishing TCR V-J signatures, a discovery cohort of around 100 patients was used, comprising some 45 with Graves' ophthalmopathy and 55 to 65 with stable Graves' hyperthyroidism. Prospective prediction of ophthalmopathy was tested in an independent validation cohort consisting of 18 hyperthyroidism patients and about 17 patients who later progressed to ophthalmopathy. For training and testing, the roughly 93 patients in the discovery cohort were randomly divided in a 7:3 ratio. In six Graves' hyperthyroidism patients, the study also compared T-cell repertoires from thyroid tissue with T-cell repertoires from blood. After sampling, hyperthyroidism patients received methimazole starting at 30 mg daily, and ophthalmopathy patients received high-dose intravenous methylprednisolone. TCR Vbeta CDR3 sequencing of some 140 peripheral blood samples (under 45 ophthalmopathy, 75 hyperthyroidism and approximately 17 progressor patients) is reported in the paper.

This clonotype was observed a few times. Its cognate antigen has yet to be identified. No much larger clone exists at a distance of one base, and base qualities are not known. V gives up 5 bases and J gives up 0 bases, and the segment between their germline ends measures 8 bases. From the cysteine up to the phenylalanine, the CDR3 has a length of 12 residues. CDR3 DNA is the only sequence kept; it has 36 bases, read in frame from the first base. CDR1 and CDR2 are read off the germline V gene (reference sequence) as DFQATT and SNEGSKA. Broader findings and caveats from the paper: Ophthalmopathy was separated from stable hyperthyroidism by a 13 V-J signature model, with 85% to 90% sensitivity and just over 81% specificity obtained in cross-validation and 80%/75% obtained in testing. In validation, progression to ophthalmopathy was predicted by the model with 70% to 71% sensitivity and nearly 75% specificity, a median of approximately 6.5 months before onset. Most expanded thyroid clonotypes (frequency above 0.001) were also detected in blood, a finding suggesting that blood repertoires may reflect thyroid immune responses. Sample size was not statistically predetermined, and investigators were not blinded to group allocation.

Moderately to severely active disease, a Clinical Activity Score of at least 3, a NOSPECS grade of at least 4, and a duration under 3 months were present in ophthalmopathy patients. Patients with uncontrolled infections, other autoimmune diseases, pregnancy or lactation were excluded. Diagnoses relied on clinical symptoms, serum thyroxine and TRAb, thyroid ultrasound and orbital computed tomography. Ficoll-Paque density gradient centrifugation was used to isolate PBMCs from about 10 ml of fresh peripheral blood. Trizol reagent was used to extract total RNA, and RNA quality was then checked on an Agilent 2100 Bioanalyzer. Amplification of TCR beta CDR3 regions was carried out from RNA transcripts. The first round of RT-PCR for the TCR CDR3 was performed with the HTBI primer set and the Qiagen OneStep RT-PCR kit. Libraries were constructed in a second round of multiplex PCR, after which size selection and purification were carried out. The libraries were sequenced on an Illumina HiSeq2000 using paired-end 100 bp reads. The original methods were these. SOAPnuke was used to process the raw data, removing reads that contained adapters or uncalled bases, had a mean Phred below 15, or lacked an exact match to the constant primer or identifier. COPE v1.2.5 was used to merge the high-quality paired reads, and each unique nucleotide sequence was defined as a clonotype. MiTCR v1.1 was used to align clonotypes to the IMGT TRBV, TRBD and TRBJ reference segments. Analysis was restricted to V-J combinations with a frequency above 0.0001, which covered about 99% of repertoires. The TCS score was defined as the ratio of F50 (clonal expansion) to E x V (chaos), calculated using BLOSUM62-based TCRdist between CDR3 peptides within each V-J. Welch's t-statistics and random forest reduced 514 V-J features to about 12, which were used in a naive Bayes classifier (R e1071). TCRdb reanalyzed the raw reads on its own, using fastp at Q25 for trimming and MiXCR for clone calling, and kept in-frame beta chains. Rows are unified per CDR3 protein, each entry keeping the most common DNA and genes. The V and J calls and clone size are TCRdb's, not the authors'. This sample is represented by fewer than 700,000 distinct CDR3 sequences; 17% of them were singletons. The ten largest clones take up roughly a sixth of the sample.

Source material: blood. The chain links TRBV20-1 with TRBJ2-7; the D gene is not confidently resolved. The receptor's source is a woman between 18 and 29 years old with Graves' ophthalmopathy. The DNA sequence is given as TGCAGTGCTGGAAGGAGCTCCTACGAGCAGTACTTC. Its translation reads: CSAGRSSYEQYF.